The 25 T cell receptor beta chains listed next were all sequenced from one sample in a study of cytomegalovirus exposure and HLA in healthy donors. Method: immunoSEQ multiplex PCR; TCRdb's copy keeps in-frame clones and lacks some. The sample has 130,000 to 150,000 clones, about 91% seen once; the top ten hold over 9%. Sequenced material: PBMCs. The source is a woman aged 18 to 35 in good health and CMV-seropositive.

This clone appeared once. This chain joins TRBV30 and TRBJ1-4; 11 bases align to TRBD1. Germline values: CDR1 GTSNPN, CDR2 SVGIG (reference sequence). The CDR3 length is 16 residues. The V gene end was trimmed by 2 bases and the J gene end by 5 bases; junction bases not matched to a gene: 7. The CDR3 DNA sequence: TGTGCCTGGAGTCCGGGACAGGGGGTTTTCAATGAAAAACTGTTTTTT. Residues: CAWSPGQGVFNEKLFF. Filled out from reference TRBV30 and TRBJ1-4, the complete variable domain reads SQTIHQWPATLVQPVGSPLSLECTVEGTSNPNLYWYRQAAGRGLQLLFYSVGIGQISSEVPQNLSASRPQDRQFILSSKKLLLSDSGFYLCAWSPGQGVFNEKLFFGSGTQLSVL.

V gene TRBV9 combines with J gene TRBJ2-1; 8 bases are a match to TRBD2. Unmatched junction bases numbered 10, after V lost 0 bases and J lost 8 bases. Per the germline V gene, CDR1 is SGDLS and CDR2 is YYNGEE. The CDR3 is 16 amino acids. Written as DNA, the CDR3 is TGTGCCAGCAGCGTAGGGGGACTAGAGTTTGGGTATGAGCAGTTCTTC. Protein product: CASSVGGLEFGYEQFF. Combining the CDR3 with reference TRBV9 and TRBJ2-1 gives the whole variable domain DSGVTQTPKHLITATGQRVTLRCSPRSGDLSVYWYQQSLDQGLQFLIQYYNGEERAKGNILERFSAQQFPDLHSELNLSSLELGDSALYFCASSVGGLEFGYEQFFGPGTRLTVL.

The chain links TRBV2 to TRBJ1-6; 7 bases align to TRBD1. CDR3 length: 14 residues. Germline CDR1 and CDR2: SNHLY and FYNNEI. The ends lost 10 bases at V and 7 bases at J; junction bases unmatched: 10. The CDR3 sequence is CATGGLRGNSPLHF. CDR3 nucleotides: TGTGCCACAGGGGGACTCAGAGGGAATTCACCCCTCCACTTT.

The J gene is TRBJ2-1, the V gene TRBV27, with 9 bases lining up with TRBD2. CDR1 and CDR2 (germline): MNHEY, SMNVEV (reference sequence). The CDR3 spans 15 residues. After removal of 5 bases from V and 3 bases from J, the junction contained 5 bases not matched to a gene. The CDR3 coding sequence is TGTGCCAGCAGTCGCGGGGGGGCGGGCTACAATGAGCAGTTCTTC. This encodes CASSRGGAGYNEQFF.

The J gene is TRBJ2-3, the V gene TRBV2; weak D call: TRBD2 (5 bases). V lost 4 bases to trimming and J lost 1 base, with 12 bases between them. Per germline, CDR1 SNHLY and CDR2 FYNNEI. The CDR3 is 15 residues long. CDR3 amino acids: CASSVSGLGTDTQYF. The CDR3 DNA is TGTGCCAGCAGTGTCTCGGGATTAGGCACAGATACGCAGTATTTT.

This clone appeared once. This chain joins TRBV28 and TRBJ1-2; no reliable D call. With 3 bases removed from V and 0 bases from J, the gap between germline ends came to 8 bases. The length of the CDR3 is 14 residues. Germline CDR1 and CDR2: MDHEN and SYDVKM. The CDR3 bases are TGTGCCAGCAGTTTTCCAAATGCTAACTATGGCTACACCTTC. Its protein product is CASSFPNANYGYTF.

The J gene is TRBJ2-3, the V gene TRBV6-4, with D maybe TRBD2 (5 bases). V gave up 3 bases and J gave up 0 bases, with 7 bases separating them. This CDR3 is 14 amino acids long. Germline loops: CDR1 MRHNA, CDR2 SNTAGT. The CDR3 DNA reads as TGTGCCAGCAGTGAGGGCGGGAGCACAGATACGCAGTATTTT. Amino acids: CASSEGGSTDTQYF.

This chain uses TRBV2 with TRBJ1-1; possible D gene TRBD1, 6 bases. CDR3 size: 16 residues. Germline V gives CDR1 SNHLY, CDR2 FYNNEI. Trimming shortened V by 6 bases and J by 1 base, and 18 bases separated the two germline ends. The DNA of the CDR3 is TGTGCCAGCAGGGGAGAGGCCAGGGGCGCGAACACTGAAGCTTTCTTT. It codes for CASRGEARGANTEAFF.

This clone appeared once. The rearrangement uses TRBV30 and TRBJ1-1; D perhaps matches TRBD1 (5 bases). Trimming stripped 7 bases from V and 4 bases from J, with 16 bases between. CDR1 and CDR2 (germline): GTSNPN, SVGIG (reference sequence). This CDR3 is 13 amino acids long. DNA for the CDR3: TGTGCCTTCCACCGGCAGGGCACCACTGAAGCTTTCTTT. This gives the protein CAFHRQGTTEAFF.

The chain combines TRBV21-1 with TRBJ2-1; the D call TRBD2 from the table was never checked on the DNA. TRBV21-1 is a pseudogene. CDR3 length equals 16 residues. The CDR3 reads CASLGLAGITYNEQFF. The CDR3, as DNA: TGTGCCAGCCTTGGACTAGCGGGGATCACCTACAATGAGCAGTTCTTC.

The V gene is TRBV1, the J gene TRBJ2-4; the table's D call TRBD2 went unverified against the DNA. TRBV1 is given as a pseudogene. The CDR3 is 17 residues long. The CDR3 reads CTSSQAGERGSRNIQYF. For the CDR3, the DNA is TGCACCAGCAGCCAAGCGGGGGAGCGGGGGAGTAGGAACATTCAGTACTTC.

This chain's CDR3 is CASSARPPAGEKLFF. CDR3 sequence (DNA): TGTGCCAGCAGTGCCAGACCCCCGGCGGGTGAAAAACTGTTTTTT. The rearrangement links TRBV28 to TRBJ1-4; D unresolved. This CDR3 comprises 15 residues. Germline-derived CDR1 and CDR2 are MDHEN and SYDVKM. V was trimmed by 5 bases and J by 7 bases, leaving 17 bases between them.

The chain joins TRBV28 to TRBJ1-5; D is ambiguous. Germline lookup yields CDR1 MDHEN and CDR2 SYDVKM. The CDR3 length is 13 residues. V was shortened by 6 bases and J by 4 bases, with 10 bases between the two germline ends. Here the CDR3 DNA reads TGTGCCAGCAGCCCATCCCATAATCAGCCCCAGCATTTT. Translating gives CASSPSHNQPQHF.

V usage is TRBV7-7 and J usage is TRBJ2-5; 16 bases agree with TRBD2. Unmatched junction bases numbered 2, after V lost 5 bases and J lost 2 bases. Germline CDR1 reads SSHAT; CDR2 reads FNYEAQ (reference sequence). The CDR3 runs 16 residues. CDR3 nucleotides: TGTGCCAGCAGCCCGGGACTAGCGGGGGGGCAAGAGACCCAGTACTTC. Encoded protein: CASSPGLAGGQETQYF.

The chain links TRBV27 to TRBJ1-2; TRBD1 agrees at 7 bases. Trimming removed 0 bases from V and 8 bases from J; junction bases left unmatched: 12. The germline CDR1 and CDR2 sequences are MNHEY and SMNVEV (reference sequence). This CDR3 has 16 amino acids. The CDR3 DNA reads as TGTGCCAGCAGTTTATCCTCCTCCTTGACAGGGAACGGCTACACCTTC. Translating gives CASSLSSSLTGNGYTF.

The chain is built from TRBV7-2 and TRBJ2-7; 10 bases agree with TRBD1. Germline CDR1 reads SGHTA; CDR2 reads FQGNSA. This CDR3 has 14 amino acids. With V trimmed by 0 bases and J by 4 bases, 0 bases remained unmatched. Written as DNA, the CDR3 is TGTGCCAGCAGCTTAGCGGACAGGGGGTACGAGCAGTACTTC. Its protein is CASSLADRGYEQYF.

The rearrangement links TRBV15 to TRBJ1-4; D unclear. The CDR3 has 15 residues. V gave up 0 bases and J gave up 4 bases, with 9 bases separating them. Germline CDR1 and CDR2: LNHNV and YYDKDF (reference sequence). This CDR3 is CATSREGRDNEKLFF. CDR3 in DNA: TGTGCCACCAGCAGAGAGGGCAGAGATAATGAAAAACTGTTTTTT. The entire variable domain, with the rest obtained from reference TRBV15 and TRBJ1-4, is as follows: DAMVIQNPRYQVTQFGKPVTLSCSQTLNHNVMYWYQQKSSQAPKLLFHYYDKDFNNEADTPDNFQSRRPNTSFCFLDIRSPGLGDTAMYLCATSREGRDNEKLFFGSGTQLSVL.

The genes are TRBV5-1 and TRBJ2-7; 11 bases match TRBD1. CDR1 and CDR2 from the germline V gene are SGHRS and YFSETQ. The CDR3 runs 16 residues. Trimming took 0 bases from V and 4 from J; bases not matched to a gene: 6. CDR3 sequence: CASSLGTGGLGYEQYF. For the CDR3, the DNA is TGCGCCAGCAGCTTGGGGACAGGGGGCTTGGGGTACGAGCAGTACTTC.

The CDR3 coding sequence is TGTGCCAGCAGCCGACTAGCGGGGGGGTACAATGAGCAGTTCTTC. It yields the protein CASSRLAGGYNEQFF. V and J are TRBV6-5 and TRBJ2-1; 14 bases match TRBD2. CDR3 size: 15 residues. Looked up from germline, CDR1 is MNHEY and CDR2 is SVGAGI. V lost 6 bases to trimming and J lost 4 bases; unmatched junction nucleotides: 2.

The chain links TRBV28 to TRBJ2-7; 8 bases are shared with TRBD1. The CDR3 consists of 17 residues. V was clipped by 5 bases and J by 4 bases; unmatched bases: 16. Germline assignment: CDR1 MDHEN and CDR2 SYDVKM. The CDR3 spells CASSQGRGRQGIYEQYF. CDR3 DNA sequence: TGTGCCAGCAGTCAGGGCAGGGGGCGTCAGGGCATATACGAGCAGTACTTC.

The rearrangement uses TRBV7-9 and TRBJ2-1, with TRBD2 matching over 7 bases. The CDR3 runs to 13 residues. Germline V CDR1 and CDR2: SEHNR, FQNEAQ (reference sequence). V was clipped by 7 bases and J by 10 bases; unmatched bases: 10. The DNA of the CDR3 is TGTGCCAGCACCCCCCCTGGGCGGGGGGAGCAGTTCTTC. Translating it yields CASTPPGRGEQFF.

The chain uses TRBV19 and TRBJ2-7, with D possibly matching TRBD2 (6 bases). The V end was cut by 6 bases, the J end by 9 bases, with 18 bases between. The CDR3 is 13 amino acids. Germline CDR1 is LNHDA and CDR2 is SQIVND (reference sequence). The CDR3: CASSTLGRTGQYF. The CDR3 nucleotides read TGTGCCAGTAGCACACTTGGGAGGACCGGGCAGTACTTC. Using reference TRBV19 and TRBJ2-7 for the parts outside the CDR3, the full variable domain is DGGITQSPKYLFRKEGQNVTLSCEQNLNHDAMYWYRQDPGQGLRLIYYSQIVNDFQKGDIAEGYSVSREKKESFPLTVTSAQKNPTAFYLCASSTLGRTGQYFGPGTRLTVT.

V usage is TRBV12-5 and J usage is TRBJ2-2; 9 bases are shared with TRBD2. The CDR3 is 16 residues long. Germline loops: CDR1 LGHNT, CDR2 FRNRAP. With V trimmed by 5 bases and J by 3 bases, 7 bases remained unmatched. The CDR3 protein is CASGPVSGGYTGELFF. The CDR3 nucleotides read TGTGCTAGTGGTCCCGTGAGCGGGGGGTACACCGGGGAGCTGTTTTTT.

J is TRBJ2-7 and V is TRBV7-6, with D perhaps TRBD2 (7 bases). Germline CDR1 reads SGHVS; CDR2 reads FNYEAQ. The CDR3 loop spans 14 amino acids. Trimming took 5 bases from V and 6 from J, leaving 17 bases between them. The CDR3 here is CASSPGGSLVEQYF. The CDR3 DNA sequence: TGTGCCAGCAGCCCGGGGGGCAGTTTAGTCGAGCAGTACTTC.

The CDR3 nucleotides read TGTGCCAGCAGCATAATATTGACAGATACGCAGTATTTT. Translated, it gives CASSIILTDTQYF. The chain has TRBV7-2 and TRBJ2-3; D is unresolved. The length of the CDR3 is 13 residues. CDR1 is SGHTA and CDR2 is FQGNSA in the germline V gene. Between the trimmed V and J ends, which lost 5 bases and 3 bases, there was a span of 9 bases.